These T cell receptor beta chains were read from a single sample in a study of cytomegalovirus exposure and HLA in healthy donors. Assay: immunoSEQ multiplex PCR; the TCRdb copy retains only in-frame clones and omits some. The sample includes about 90,000 clones, about 88% of them seen just once. The sequenced sample consisted of PBMCs. The receptors shown here come from a young man in good health and CMV-seronegative. CDR3s include the opening cysteine and the closing phenylalanine or tryptophan. The order of the fields is D gene, clone size, J gene, V gene, CDR3 DNA, CDR3 protein. D genes are given only for firm matches. Clone sizes are given selectively: once, few, many, or a class where the clone is expanded.

>TRBD2|once|TRBJ2-1|TRBV5-1
TGCGCCAGCAGCTTGGGACTAGCGGGAAACAATGAGCAGTTCTTC
CASSLGLAGNNEQFF
>NA|NA|TRBJ1-6|TRBV28
TGTGCCAGCAGGGGCAGGGGCAATTCACCCCTCCACTTT
CASRGRGNSPLHF
>TRBD2|NA|TRBJ2-3|TRBV28
TGTGCCAGCAGTTTATTAGGCGGGAGCGGCACAGATACGCAGTATTTT
CASSLLGGSGTDTQYF
>NA|NA|TRBJ1-2|TRBV29-1
TGCAGCGTCCCACAGGGAATTAACTATGGCTACACCTTC
CSVPQGINYGYTF
>TRBD2|NA|TRBJ2-3|TRBV2
TGTGCCAGGGCGGGAGAAAAAGATACGCAGTATTTT
CARAGEKDTQYF
>TRBD1|NA|TRBJ1-1|TRBV5-1
TGCGCCAGCAGCTTGCCTAATAAGACAGGGGGCATCGGAATGAACACTGAAGCTTTCTTT
CASSLPNKTGGIGMNTEAFF
>NA|NA|TRBJ2-7|TRBV11-3
TGTGCCAGCAGCTTAGGACCGGGATACGAGCAGTACTTC
CASSLGPGYEQYF
>NA|NA|TRBJ1-5|TRBV28
TGTGCCAGCCTTAAGGGGGTTCAGCCCCAGCATTTT
CASLKGVQPQHF
>NA|NA|TRBJ1-1|TRBV7-8
TGTGCCAGCAGCTTAACAGAAGGGCCGCGGGGCACTGAAGCTTTCTTT
CASSLTEGPRGTEAFF
>TRBD2|NA|TRBJ2-2|TRBV9
TGTGCCAGCAGCTTGCCGGGACTAGCGGCGAACACCGGGGAGCTGTTTTTT
CASSLPGLAANTGELFF
>NA|NA|TRBJ2-3|TRBV7-8
TGTGCCAGCAGCTTAGGGGGACACCCCGCCACAGATACGCAGTATTTT
CASSLGGHPATDTQYF
>TRBD1|NA|TRBJ2-3|TRBV5-1
TGCGCCAGCAGCGGGTGGGGACAGAGCACAGATACGCAGTATTTT
CASSGWGQSTDTQYF
>NA|NA|TRBJ2-1|TRBV29-1
TGCAGCGTTGAAGGGGCGCAGGGCACCTACAATGAGCAGTTCTTC
CSVEGAQGTYNEQFF
>NA|NA|TRBJ1-4|TRBV29-1
TGCAGCGTCAATACCCGGACCGGGAGTGAAAAACTGTTTTTT
CSVNTRTGSEKLFF
>TRBD2|NA|TRBJ2-1|TRBV30
TGTGCCTGGAGTCGCGGGGGGACTAGTTACAATGAGCAGTTCTTC
CAWSRGGTSYNEQFF
>NA|NA|TRBJ2-7|TRBV5-1
TGCGCCAGCAGCTTGGAGGTAGGATGGAGCGAGCAGTACTTC
CASSLEVGWSEQYF
>NA|NA|TRBJ1-2|TRBV27
TGTGCCAGCAGTTTATCTTGGCAGAATGGCTACACCTTC
CASSLSWQNGYTF
>NA|NA|TRBJ1-3|TRBV11-3
TGTGCCAGCAGCTTAGGTGGAGGGTACTCTGGAAACACCATATATTTT
CASSLGGGYSGNTIYF
>TRBD1|NA|TRBJ2-5|TRBV5-1
TGCGCCAGCAATAAAAGGACAGGGCGCCAAGAGACCCAGTACTTC
CASNKRTGRQETQYF
>TRBD2|NA|TRBJ2-2|TRBV4-1
TGCGCCAGCAGCCAAGATATAGGAAGCGGGGGTGACGGGGAGCTGTTTTTT
CASSQDIGSGGDGELFF
>NA|NA|TRBJ1-1|TRBV28
TGTGCCAGCCATAGGCGGGCCAATGGGGCTTTCTTT
CASHRRANGAFF
>TRBD2|NA|TRBJ2-1|TRBV6-5
TGTGCCACCGGCCCTAGCGGGAGCTCCTACAATGAGCAGTTCTTC
CATGPSGSSYNEQFF
>NA|NA|TRBJ1-2|TRBV5-8
TGTGCCAGCAGTACCCGGTCCCAGCGTGGCTACACCTTC
CASSTRSQRGYTF
>NA|NA|TRBJ2-7|TRBV7-7
TGTGCTAGCAGCCGAGGGGGGGACGACTACGAGCAGTACTTC
CASSRGGDDYEQYF
>NA|once|TRBJ1-1|TRBV29-1
TGCAGCGTTGAAATTGGGAGAGCTTTCTTT
CSVEIGRAFF
>TRBD2|NA|TRBJ2-7|TRBV11-3
TGTGCCAGCAGCCGGAGGGGAGGGCTCGAGCAGTACTTC
CASSRRGGLEQYF
>NA|NA|TRBJ2-5|TRBV7-7
TGTGCTAGCAGCCCTATGACTAGTCTACAGACCCAGTACTTC
CASSPMTSLQTQYF
>NA|NA|TRBJ1-2|TRBV5-8
TGTGCCAGCGGTACTTCAAACTATGGCTACACCTTC
CASGTSNYGYTF
>TRBD1|NA|TRBJ1-3|TRBV9
TGTGCCAGCAGCGACCTTTCCGGGACAGGGATTGGAAACACCATATATTTT
CASSDLSGTGIGNTIYF
>TRBD1|NA|TRBJ1-4|TRBV2
TGTGCCAGCAGTCCCCCGGGACAGGGGTATGAAAAACTGTTTTTT
CASSPPGQGYEKLFF
>NA|once|TRBJ1-1|TRBV6-6
TGTGCCAGCCGAGTTGGTGCCGAGGGCTCCGAAGCTTTCTTT
CASRVGAEGSEAFF
>TRBD1|once|TRBJ2-7|TRBV6-1
TGTGCCAGCAGTGACCGGTGGACAGGGATAAGCGAGCAGTACTTC
CASSDRWTGISEQYF
>TRBD1|NA|TRBJ1-4|TRBV7-9
TGTGCCAGCAGACCACCGGGACAGGGGAATGAAAAACTGTTTTTT
CASRPPGQGNEKLFF
>NA|NA|TRBJ2-1|TRBV10-3
TGTGCCATCAGACCCTCGACAGGTCGTAATGAGCAGTTCTTC
CAIRPSTGRNEQFF
>TRBD2|NA|TRBJ2-5|TRBV9
TGTGCCAGCAGCGTAGAGGTAGCGGGAGTTGTGGGGGGCCAGACCCAGTACTTC
CASSVEVAGVVGGQTQYF
>TRBD1|NA|TRBJ1-4|TRBV6-5
TGTGCCAGCAGAGGGACAGGGGTGCAGGAAAAACTGTTTTTT
CASRGTGVQEKLFF
>TRBD1|NA|TRBJ2-1|TRBV6-1
TGTGCCAGCATCGAGACAGGGGCACCCTACAATGAGCAGTTCTTC
CASIETGAPYNEQFF
>TRBD1|NA|TRBJ1-5|TRBV9
TGTGCCAGCGGTGACAGGGAAAATCAGCCCCAGCATTTT
CASGDRENQPQHF
>NA|NA|TRBJ1-5|TRBV6-6
TGTGCCAGCAACAACTACGGCGGGCGATACAATCAGCCCCAGCATTTT
CASNNYGGRYNQPQHF
>NA|few|TRBJ1-5|TRBV27
TGTGCCAGCAGTTTTGGCCGGGGGAGCGGGCAGCCCCAGCATTTT
CASSFGRGSGQPQHF
>TRBD1|NA|TRBJ2-7|TRBV19
TGTGCCAGTAGTATATTGGGACAGCACCCAAGGCAGTACTTC
CASSILGQHPRQYF
>TRBD1|NA|TRBJ1-1|TRBV7-3
TGTGCCAGCAGCCAAGACAGGGGGCGCAGCACTGAAGCTTTCTTT
CASSQDRGRSTEAFF